These 25 T cell receptor beta chains came from one sample sequenced in a study of cytotoxic CD8 clonotypes in ibrutinib-treated CLL. Here immunoSEQ multiplex PCR was the method, and the copy in TCRdb shows in-frame clones only, minus some. This sample has roughly 190,000 clones, with 55% to 85% found just once. The sample in question was PBMCs, obtained after 24 months of ibrutinib treatment. These TCRs come from a human donor with chronic lymphocytic leukemia.

A single count supports this clone. This chain links TRBV7-9 with TRBJ2-7; 8 bases map to TRBD1. The junction had 7 bases not matched to a gene; V was cut back by 5 bases and J by 4 bases. CDR1 and CDR2 (germline): SEHNR, FQNEAQ (reference sequence). CDR3 length: 14 amino acids. The CDR3 is CASSASGQVYEQYF. The DNA for the CDR3 is TGTGCCAGCAGCGCGTCGGGACAGGTTTACGAGCAGTACTTC.

This clone appeared a few times. The chain is built from TRBV2 and TRBJ1-4; D is ambiguous. CDR3 length equals 13 residues. The V gene lost 6 bases and the J gene lost 14 bases, with 19 bases spanning the gap. Germline lookup yields CDR1 SNHLY and CDR2 FYNNEI. CDR3 DNA: TGTGCCAGCAGGGAAACCCGGGAAACGTCTCTGTTTTTT. This sequence encodes CASRETRETSLFF.

This rearrangement joins TRBV27 to TRBJ2-1; no definite D call. The CDR3 contains 13 residues. Germline values: CDR1 MNHEY, CDR2 SMNVEV (reference sequence). V dropped 1 base and J dropped 9 bases, with 10 bases sitting between them. CDR3 DNA sequence: TGTGCCAGCAGTTTATACCCCCGGCGTGAGCAGTTCTTC. Translating gives CASSLYPRREQFF.

This chain links TRBV2 with TRBJ1-1; D not resolved. The CDR3 covers 13 residues. V lost 7 bases and J lost 1, with 10 bases in between. Germline lookup yields CDR1 SNHLY and CDR2 FYNNEI. In nucleotides, the CDR3 is TGTGCCAGCAAGGGCCAAGAGAACACTGAAGCTTTCTTT. This translates into CASKGQENTEAFF.

This clone was found once. The rearrangement joins TRBV7-2 to TRBJ2-7, with D tentatively TRBD1 (7 bases). The germline V gene encodes CDR1 SGHTA and CDR2 FQGNSA. The length of the CDR3 is 14 residues. With 1 base removed from V and 3 bases from J, the gap between germline ends came to 10 bases. CDR3 amino acids: CASSLGQGGYEQYF. Here the CDR3 DNA reads TGTGCCAGCAGCTTAGGGCAGGGGGGCTACGAGCAGTACTTC.

This clone was seen a handful of times. V and J are TRBV5-1 and TRBJ1-1; weak D call: TRBD1 (5 bases). Looked up from germline, CDR1 is SGHRS and CDR2 is YFSETQ. There are 14 residues in the CDR3. V was trimmed by 4 bases and J by 0 bases, leaving 10 bases between them. The CDR3 sequence is CASSADSLNTEAFF. Written as DNA, the CDR3 is TGCGCCAGCAGCGCCGACAGCTTGAACACTGAAGCTTTCTTT.

This clone was counted between two and nine times. This chain links TRBV20-1 with TRBJ2-5, with D perhaps TRBD2 (5 bases). V lost 6 bases to trimming and J lost 5 bases, with 10 bases between them. The CDR3 sequence is 11 residues long. Germline lookup yields CDR1 DFQATT and CDR2 SNEGSKA (reference sequence). The DNA of the CDR3 is TGCAGTGCAATAGCGATGGAGACCCAGTACTTC. Amino acids: CSAIAMETQYF.

The chain uses TRBV2 and TRBJ1-1; D uncertain. The germline gives CDR1 SNHLY, CDR2 FYNNEI. V dropped 11 bases and J dropped 0 bases, with 16 bases sitting between them. This CDR3 has 14 amino acids. The CDR3 bases are TGTGCCCCCAAGGAGGAACACATGAACACTGAAGCTTTCTTT. The encoded protein is CAPKEEHMNTEAFF.

The rearrangement uses TRBV7-3 and TRBJ2-5, with TRBD1 matching 8 bases. Unmatched junction bases numbered 6, after V lost 5 bases and J lost 1 base. The CDR3 is 15 amino acids. CDR1 is SGHTA and CDR2 is FQGTGA in the germline V gene. This chain's CDR3 is CASSTTGGGQETQYF. DNA of the CDR3: TGTGCCAGCAGCACCACAGGGGGAGGCCAAGAGACCCAGTACTTC.

This clone was seen a handful of times. Here the CDR3 reads CASIGTGDGYTF. CDR3 sequence (DNA): TGTGCCAGCATCGGGACAGGGGATGGCTACACCTTC. The V call is TRBV7-9, the J call TRBJ1-2; 10 bases align to TRBD1. V shed 7 bases and J 6 bases; nucleotides not matched to a gene: 2. The CDR3 sequence is 12 residues long. Germline V lookup: CDR1 SEHNR, CDR2 FQNEAQ (reference sequence).

This CDR3 is CASSPRAAEPGNIQYF. CDR3 nucleotide sequence: TGTGCCAGCAGCCCCAGGGCAGCTGAACCAGGAAACATTCAGTACTTC. The chain joins TRBV7-2 to TRBJ2-4; D may be TRBD1 (5 bases). In germline, CDR1 is SGHTA, CDR2 FQGNSA. The V and J ends lost 5 bases and 6 bases respectively, with 20 bases between them. The CDR3 has 16 amino acids.

CDR3 sequence: CATSRAASTDTQYF. In nucleotides, the CDR3 is TGTGCCACCAGCAGAGCGGCGAGCACAGATACGCAGTATTTT. This chain uses TRBV15 with TRBJ2-3, with no clear D. Germline assignment: CDR1 LNHNV and CDR2 YYDKDF (reference sequence). The CDR3 runs 14 residues. V lost 1 base and J 0 bases, leaving 5 bases between the germline ends.

This clone was detected only once. The chain links TRBV5-1 to TRBJ1-2; tentative D call: TRBD1 (5 bases). The CDR3 contains 15 residues. V lost 3 bases to trimming and J lost 4 bases, with 16 bases between them. Germline V gene sequence: CDR1 SGHRS, CDR2 YFSETQ. The CDR3 DNA is TGCGCCAGCAGCTATCCCGGGGGAGGGACCTATGGCTACACCTTC. As protein: CASSYPGGGTYGYTF.

This clone has more than one count but fewer than ten. The V call is TRBV18, the J call TRBJ2-1; 12 nucleotides line up with TRBD2. V gave up 5 bases and J gave up 13 bases; unmatched junction bases: 9. Germline lookup yields CDR1 KGHSH and CDR2 LQKENI. The CDR3 totals 14 residues. The CDR3 reads CASSDGLAGLKQFF. CDR3 nucleotides: TGTGCCAGCTCAGACGGACTAGCGGGACTAAAACAGTTCTTC. The entire variable domain, with the rest obtained from reference TRBV18 and TRBJ2-1, is as follows: NAGVMQNPRHLVRRRGQEARLRCSPMKGHSHVYWYRQLPEEGLKFMVYLQKENIIDESGMPKERFSAEFPKEGPSILRIQQVVRGDSAAYFCASSDGLAGLKQFFGPGTRLTVL.

The J gene is TRBJ1-3, the V gene TRBV7-9; D perhaps matches TRBD1 (6 bases). Trimming shortened V by 5 bases and J by 0 bases, and 11 bases separated the two germline ends. The CDR3 covers 15 residues. Germline CDR1 SEHNR, CDR2 FQNEAQ (reference sequence). CDR3 loop: CASSRDRLSGNTIYF. CDR3 sequence (DNA): TGTGCCAGCAGCCGAGACAGGCTCTCTGGAAACACCATATATTTT.

The V gene is TRBV2, the J gene TRBJ2-5; D uncertain. In germline, CDR1 is SNHLY, CDR2 FYNNEI. This CDR3 comprises 11 residues. V shed 4 bases and J shed 2 bases, with 2 bases lying between them. The CDR3 loop is CASSGQETQYF. DNA of the CDR3: TGTGCCAGCAGTGGTCAAGAGACCCAGTACTTC.

The chain recombines TRBV27 with TRBJ2-2, with 7 bases matching TRBD1. The CDR3 spans 16 residues. The germline V gene encodes CDR1 MNHEY and CDR2 SMNVEV (reference sequence). V shed 5 bases and J 1 base; nucleotides not matched to a gene: 7. The CDR3 loop reads CASSKETGVNTGELFF. In DNA, the CDR3 is TGTGCCAGCAGTAAAGAAACAGGGGTGAACACCGGGGAGCTGTTTTTT.

The chain uses TRBV30 and TRBJ2-1, with D possibly matching TRBD2 (7 bases). Germline V CDR1 and CDR2: GTSNPN, SVGIG (reference sequence). The CDR3 has 15 amino acids. Trimming pared 2 bases from V and 4 bases from J, leaving 15 bases between. The CDR3, as DNA: TGTGCCTGGAGTCAAACGGGGGGCTTTTACAATGAGCAGTTCTTC. This translates into CAWSQTGGFYNEQFF.

The chain carries TRBV5-1 and TRBJ1-4; no firm D call. Germline V gene sequence: CDR1 SGHRS, CDR2 YFSETQ. V was cut by 4 bases and J by 11 bases, with 15 bases left in between. The CDR3 has 13 residues. In DNA, the CDR3 is TGCGCCAGCAGCCCCGGGTCCAAAGATAAACTGTTTTTT. This encodes CASSPGSKDKLFF.

This rearrangement joins TRBV9 to TRBJ2-1, with a weak D call TRBD1 (6 bases). Germline CDR1 is SGDLS and CDR2 is YYNGEE. CDR3 size: 17 residues. Trimming shortened V by 0 bases and J by 5 bases, and 18 bases separated the two germline ends. The CDR3 sequence: CASSVVLGGPKDNEQFF. CDR3 nucleotides: TGTGCCAGCAGCGTAGTTTTAGGGGGTCCCAAGGACAATGAGCAGTTCTTC.

V usage is TRBV27 and J usage is TRBJ1-1; D gene uncertain. CDR3 length: 14 residues. CDR1 is MNHEY, CDR2 SMNVEV, per germline (reference sequence). V was shortened by 2 bases and J by 1 base, with 8 bases between the two germline ends. CDR3 DNA sequence: TGTGCCAGCAGTTTAATTTGGGGGAACACTGAAGCTTTCTTT. It specifies CASSLIWGNTEAFF.

Here the CDR3 reads CASSYSGDYGYTF. In DNA, the CDR3 is TGTGCCAGCAGTTACTCCGGAGACTATGGCTACACCTTC. This chain links TRBV6-5 with TRBJ1-2, with no clear D. V was cut by 0 bases and J by 3 bases, with 5 bases left in between. Germline V gene sequence: CDR1 MNHEY, CDR2 SVGAGI. This CDR3 comprises 13 residues.

The chain has TRBV7-2 and TRBJ2-1; tentatively, D is TRBD2 (6 bases). CDR3 length: 12 amino acids. Germline V gene sequence: CDR1 SGHTA, CDR2 FQGNSA. V was pared by 5 bases and J by 12 bases, with 14 bases between. The CDR3 nucleotides are TGTGCCAGCAGCCGGCTCCTAGCGCGGCAGTTCTTC. The encoded protein is CASSRLLARQFF.

This chain joins TRBV12-5 and TRBJ2-7; D remains ambiguous. V lost 0 bases and J 2 bases, leaving 17 bases between the germline ends. Germline CDR1 LGHNT, CDR2 FRNRAP. There are 17 residues in the CDR3. Here the CDR3 reads CASGLVIGGKYAYEQYF. The CDR3, as DNA: TGTGCTAGTGGTTTGGTAATCGGTGGGAAATACGCCTACGAGCAGTACTTC.

This clone was seen only once. The chain combines TRBV5-8 with TRBJ2-1, with D hard to call. The germline V and J ends were trimmed by 1 base and 5 bases, with 10 bases remaining between them. The CDR3 runs 14 residues. Germline assignment: CDR1 SGHTS and CDR2 YDEGEE. This chain's CDR3 is CASSLMAPNNEQFF. The CDR3 region has the DNA TGTGCCAGCAGCTTGATGGCTCCCAACAATGAGCAGTTCTTC. Together with reference TRBV5-8 and TRBJ2-1, the CDR3 gives the full variable domain: EAGVTQSPTHLIKTRGQQATLRCSPISGHTSVYWYQQALGLGLQFLLWYDEGEERNRGNFPPRFSGRQFPNYSSELNVNALELEDSALYLCASSLMAPNNEQFFGPGTRLTVL.